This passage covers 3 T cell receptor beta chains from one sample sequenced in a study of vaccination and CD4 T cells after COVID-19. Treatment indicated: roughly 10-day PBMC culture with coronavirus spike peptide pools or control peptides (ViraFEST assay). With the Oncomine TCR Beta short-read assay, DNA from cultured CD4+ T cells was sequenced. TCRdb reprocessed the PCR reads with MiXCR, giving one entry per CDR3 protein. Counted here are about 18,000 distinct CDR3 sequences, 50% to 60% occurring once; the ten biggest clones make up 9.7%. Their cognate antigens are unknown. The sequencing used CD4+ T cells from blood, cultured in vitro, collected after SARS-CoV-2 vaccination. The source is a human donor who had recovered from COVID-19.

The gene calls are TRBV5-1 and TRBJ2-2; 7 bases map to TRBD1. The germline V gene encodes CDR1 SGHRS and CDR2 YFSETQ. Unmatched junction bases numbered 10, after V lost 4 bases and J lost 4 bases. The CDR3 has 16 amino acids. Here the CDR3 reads CASSLQGDSGTGELFF. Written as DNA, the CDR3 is TGCGCCAGCAGCCTACAAGGGGACAGCGGCACCGGGGAGCTGTTTTTT.

CDR3 region: CASSDIDYEQYF. The CDR3 DNA sequence: TGTGCCAGCAGCGACATAGACTACGAGCAGTACTTC. The genes are TRBV5-5 and TRBJ2-7, with D hard to call. From germline, CDR1 is SGHKS and CDR2 YYEKEE (reference sequence). This CDR3 has 12 amino acids. Trimming took off 4 bases at V and 3 bases at J, with 8 bases between the two ends.

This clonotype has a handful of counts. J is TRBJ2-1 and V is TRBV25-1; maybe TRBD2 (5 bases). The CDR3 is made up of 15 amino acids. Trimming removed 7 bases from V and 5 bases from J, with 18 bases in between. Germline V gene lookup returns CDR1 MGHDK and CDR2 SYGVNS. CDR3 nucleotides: TGTGCCAGCACTCGGGGTATCCCCCCTCACAATGAGCAGTTCTTC. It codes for CASTRGIPPHNEQFF. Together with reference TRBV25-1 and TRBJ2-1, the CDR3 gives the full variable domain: EADIYQTPRYLVIGTGKKITLECSQTMGHDKMYWYQQDPGMELHLIHYSYGVNSTEKGDLSSESTVSRIRTEHFPLTLESARPSHTSQYLCASTRGIPPHNEQFFGPGTRLTVL.